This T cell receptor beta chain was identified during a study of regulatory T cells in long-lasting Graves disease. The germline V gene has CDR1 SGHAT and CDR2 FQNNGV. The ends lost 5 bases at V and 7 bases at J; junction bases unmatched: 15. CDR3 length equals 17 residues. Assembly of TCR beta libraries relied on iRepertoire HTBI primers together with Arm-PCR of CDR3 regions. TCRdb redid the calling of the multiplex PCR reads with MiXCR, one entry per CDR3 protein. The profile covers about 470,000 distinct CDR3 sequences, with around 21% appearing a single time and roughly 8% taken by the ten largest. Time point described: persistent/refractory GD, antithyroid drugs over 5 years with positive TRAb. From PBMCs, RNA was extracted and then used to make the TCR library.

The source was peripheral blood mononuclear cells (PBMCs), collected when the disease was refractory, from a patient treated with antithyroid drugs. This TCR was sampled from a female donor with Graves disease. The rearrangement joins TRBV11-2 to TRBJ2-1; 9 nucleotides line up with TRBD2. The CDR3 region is CASSLLAGDYIGNEQFF. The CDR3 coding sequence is TGTGCCAGCAGCCTTTTAGCGGGAGATTATATAGGGAATGAGCAGTTCTTC.